The 23 T cell receptor beta chains below were found in one sample sequenced in a study of blood T cell repertoires in COVID-19. Profiled with immunoSEQ multiplex PCR; TCRdb holds only in-frame clones, not every one. This repertoire shows 310,000 or so clones, 88% found once; its top ten account for roughly 4%. Sequenced input: peripheral blood. Receptors were obtained from a woman in her fifties or sixties with active or convalescent COVID-19.

This sequence joins TRBV5-1 and TRBJ2-3, with 7 bases lining up with TRBD2. The CDR3 totals 15 residues. CDR1 is SGHRS and CDR2 is YFSETQ in the germline V gene. Losses at the gene ends were 0 bases for V and 6 bases for J; bases not matched to a gene: 7. The CDR3 DNA follows: TGCGCCAGCAGCTTGGTTGCGGGAGATCCTGATACGCAGTATTTT. Its protein product is CASSLVAGDPDTQYF.

CDR3 bases: TGTGCCAGCAGACCCGGACTAGCGGGAGTGGATACGCAGTATTTT. Translating it yields CASRPGLAGVDTQYF. The chain combines TRBV2 with TRBJ2-3, with 13 bases fitting TRBD2. The V segment lost 6 bases and the J segment 6 bases; nucleotides outside the gene matches: 6. The CDR3 totals 15 residues. Germline CDR1 reads SNHLY; CDR2 reads FYNNEI.

The chain uses TRBV10-3 and TRBJ2-7, with TRBD2 matching 12 bases. CDR3 length: 14 residues. Germline V gene lookup returns CDR1 ENHRY and CDR2 SYGVKD. V was clipped by 11 bases and J by 6 bases; unmatched bases: 11. CDR3 in DNA: TGTGCCGTAAGCAGACTAGCGGGAGAAGGCGAGCAGTACTTC. Translation gives CAVSRLAGEGEQYF.

The chain recombines TRBV28 with TRBJ1-2, with D maybe TRBD1 (5 bases). CDR1 MDHEN and CDR2 SYDVKM come from the germline V gene. Trimming removed 3 bases from V and 4 bases from J, with 12 bases in between. This CDR3 has 14 amino acids. CDR3 bases: TGTGCCAGCAGTTTGGACATAGGGATCTATGGCTACACCTTC. Its protein product is CASSLDIGIYGYTF.

The rearrangement uses TRBV28 and TRBJ2-7; tentatively, D is TRBD2 (5 bases). In germline, CDR1 is MDHEN, CDR2 SYDVKM. The CDR3 length is 12 residues. Trimming cost V 7 bases and J 3 bases, with 10 bases left between them. CDR3 loop: CASMTEVYEQYF. CDR3 DNA sequence: TGTGCCAGCATGACGGAGGTCTACGAGCAGTACTTC.

This chain uses TRBV12-3 or TRBV12-4 with TRBJ1-5; D is unresolved. The CDR3 covers 13 residues. Trimming took 10 bases from V and 3 from J, leaving 13 bases between them. DNA of the CDR3: TGTGCCACCCGGGATGGGATCAATCAGCCCCAGCATTTT. Its protein is CATRDGINQPQHF.

CDR3 in amino acids: CASSLGRDDGYTF. CDR3 nucleotide sequence: TGTGCCAGCAGTTTAGGCAGGGATGATGGCTACACCTTC. The chain carries TRBV27 and TRBJ1-2; weak D call: TRBD1 (5 bases). This CDR3 spans 13 amino acids. Germline V gene sequence: CDR1 MNHEY, CDR2 SMNVEV (reference sequence). The V gene lost 2 bases and the J gene lost 6 bases, with 10 bases spanning the gap.

Written as DNA, the CDR3 is TGTGCCAGCAGCTTAAGGTTAGGGAGGGCGAACACCGGGGAGCTGTTTTTT. Its protein product is CASSLRLGRANTGELFF. This chain connects TRBV7-8 to TRBJ2-2, with 7 bases that match TRBD2. Germline lookup yields CDR1 SGHVS and CDR2 FQNEAQ. The CDR3 length is 17 residues. V shed 2 bases, J shed 0 bases, and the junction held 6 bases outside the gene matches.

The V call is TRBV7-6, the J call TRBJ1-3, with TRBD1 matching 8 bases. The CDR3 has 17 amino acids. Germline V CDR1 and CDR2: SGHVS, FNYEAQ. The V segment lost 1 base and the J segment 2 bases; nucleotides outside the gene matches: 7. The CDR3 sequence: CASSLERTGTAGNTIYF. In DNA form, the CDR3 reads TGTGCCAGCAGCTTAGAAAGGACAGGGACAGCTGGAAACACCATATATTTT.

The chain is built from TRBV5-1 and TRBJ1-2; TRBD1 agrees at 7 bases. The CDR3 runs 12 residues. V shed 7 bases, J shed 7 bases, and the junction held 7 bases outside the gene matches. Germline assignment: CDR1 SGHRS and CDR2 YFSETQ. The CDR3 bases are TGCGCCAGCTCTTGGACAGGCGGTGGCTACACCTTC. This gives the protein CASSWTGGGYTF.

Only a few counts were recorded for this clone. The chain uses TRBV12-5 and TRBJ1-2, with 9 bases fitting TRBD1. This CDR3 has 13 amino acids. The ends lost 3 bases at V and 6 bases at J; junction bases unmatched: 2. Per the germline V gene, CDR1 is LGHNT and CDR2 is FRNRAP. This chain's CDR3 is CASGLRTGDGYTF. The CDR3 DNA sequence: TGTGCTAGTGGTTTACGGACAGGGGATGGCTACACCTTC.

The chain has TRBV30 and TRBJ1-5, with 9 bases that match TRBD1. The CDR3 spans 13 residues. CDR1 is GTSNPN, CDR2 SVGIG, per germline (reference sequence). Trimming took 1 base from V and 8 from J; bases not matched to a gene: 3. The CDR3 DNA reads TGTGCCTGGAGTGGACAGGGGGGGGAGCCCCAGCATTTT. It yields the protein CAWSGQGGEPQHF. The variable domain in full, with the rest retrieved from reference TRBV30 and TRBJ1-5, is SQTIHQWPATLVQPVGSPLSLECTVEGTSNPNLYWYRQAAGRGLQLLFYSVGIGQISSEVPQNLSASRPQDRQFILSSKKLLLSDSGFYLCAWSGQGGEPQHFGDGTRLSIL.

The rearrangement joins TRBV7-6 to TRBJ1-3, with 12 nucleotides matching TRBD1. CDR1 SGHVS and CDR2 FNYEAQ come from the germline V gene. V was pared by 4 bases and J by 4 bases, with 5 bases of the junction left unmatched. The length of the CDR3 is 16 residues. CDR3 region: CASSSRDRGRGNTIYF. DNA of the CDR3: TGTGCCAGCAGCTCACGGGACAGGGGGCGCGGAAACACCATATATTTT.

In nucleotides, the CDR3 is TGCAGTGCTAGTGGTCGAGCGGCCTCTGGGGAGCAGTACTTC. Translating gives CSASGRAASGEQYF. This chain uses TRBV20-1 with TRBJ2-7; TRBD2 is a possible D gene (5 bases). The V end lost 3 bases, the J end lost 7 bases, and 19 bases lay between the germline ends. Per the germline V gene, CDR1 is DFQATT and CDR2 is SNEGSKA (reference sequence). The length of the CDR3 is 14 residues.

The V gene is TRBV4-2, the J gene TRBJ1-2; tentatively, D is TRBD1 (5 bases). V dropped 7 bases and J dropped 4 bases, with 13 bases sitting between them. CDR3 length equals 13 residues. Germline V gene lookup returns CDR1 LGHNA and CDR2 YNFKEQ. The DNA for the CDR3 is TGTGCCAGCACAATGACTGGGGCCTATGGCTACACCTTC. Residues: CASTMTGAYGYTF.

The rearrangement joins TRBV9 to TRBJ2-1, with 8 bases aligning to TRBD2. V lost 0 bases and J lost 3; bases outside the gene matches: 2. Germline-derived CDR1 and CDR2 are SGDLS and YYNGEE. CDR3 length equals 15 residues. CDR3 sequence (DNA): TGTGCCAGCAGCGTAGGGCGGGGGGTCTACAATGAGCAGTTCTTC. This encodes CASSVGRGVYNEQFF.

V and J are TRBV7-8 and TRBJ2-1; the D gene is possibly TRBD2 (5 bases). Germline V gene data show CDR1 as SGHVS and CDR2 as FQNEAQ. The ends were cut back, 0 bases at V and 0 bases at J, with 12 bases in the middle. The CDR3 is made up of 17 amino acids. The CDR3 reads CASSLAALGSSYNEQFF. The CDR3 region has the DNA TGTGCCAGCAGCTTAGCGGCACTAGGGAGCTCCTACAATGAGCAGTTCTTC.

The chain carries TRBV11-2 and TRBJ2-5; weak D call: TRBD2 (5 bases). V lost 1 base and J lost 7, with 10 bases in between. CDR3 length: 13 amino acids. The V gene's germline CDR1 is SGHAT and CDR2 FQNNGV. In DNA form, the CDR3 reads TGTGCCAGCAGCTTAGGGTCGGCGGGGACCCAGTACTTC. Translating it yields CASSLGSAGTQYF.

J is TRBJ1-1 and V is TRBV7-2; the match to TRBD1 covers 9 bases. V gave up 0 bases and J gave up 4 bases; unmatched junction bases: 6. Per the germline V gene, CDR1 is SGHTA and CDR2 is FQGNSA. The CDR3 sequence is 16 residues long. DNA of the CDR3: TGTGCCAGCAGCTTAGCCCGGGACAGGGTCCCCACTGAAGCTTTCTTT. It encodes CASSLARDRVPTEAFF.

The chain is built from TRBV19 and TRBJ2-5; D is undetermined. Germline CDR1 is LNHDA and CDR2 is SQIVND (reference sequence). The CDR3 spans 13 residues. The germline V and J ends were trimmed by 5 bases and 3 bases, with 10 bases remaining between them. The CDR3 loop is CASSPDSKETQYF. The CDR3 nucleotides are TGTGCCAGTAGTCCTGACTCCAAAGAGACCCAGTACTTC.

This chain links TRBV15 with TRBJ1-4, with TRBD1 as a possible D gene (5 bases). This CDR3 has 13 residues. Trimming took off 3 bases at V and 7 bases at J, with 9 bases between the two ends. CDR1 LNHNV and CDR2 YYDKDF come from the germline V gene (reference sequence). The CDR3 DNA reads as TGTGCCACCAGCAGTCGGGGGTTTGAAAAACTGTTTTTT. It codes for CATSSRGFEKLFF. The entire variable domain, with the rest obtained from reference TRBV15 and TRBJ1-4, is as follows: DAMVIQNPRYQVTQFGKPVTLSCSQTLNHNVMYWYQQKSSQAPKLLFHYYDKDFNNEADTPDNFQSRRPNTSFCFLDIRSPGLGDTAMYLCATSSRGFEKLFFGSGTQLSVL.

The chain employs TRBV3-1 (or the pseudogene TRBV3-2) and TRBJ1-1, with D unresolved. This CDR3 spans 14 amino acids. Trimming stripped 1 base from V and 0 bases from J, with 6 bases between. In germline, CDR1 is LGHDT, CDR2 YNNKEL (reference sequence). CDR3 loop: CASSQVQMNTEAFF. For the CDR3, the DNA is TGTGCCAGCAGCCAAGTCCAGATGAACACTGAAGCTTTCTTT.

The rearrangement links TRBV6-2 or TRBV6-3 to TRBJ2-3; TRBD2 matches at 9 bases. V trimming: 2 bases; J trimming: 2 bases; junction bases outside the gene matches: 11. Germline CDR1 and CDR2: MNHEY and SVGEGT. This CDR3 spans 18 amino acids. The CDR3 region has the DNA TGTGCCAGCAGTTACGAGCGGGGGGCCACTTTGAACACAGATACGCAGTATTTT. Translation gives CASSYERGATLNTDTQYF.